This T cell receptor (beta chain) was obtained from a study of blood T cell repertoires in COVID-19. Under the authors' procedure: Reference gene primer amplification gave nucleated cell count estimates. Method: immunoSEQ multiplex PCR; TCRdb's copy keeps in-frame clones and lacks some. V, J and clone size derive from that table, while D and trimming were established from the DNA sequence. The table has hundreds of thousands of clones, roughly 90% seen once. Clinical history reported by participants formed the basis on which cohorts were assigned. In this sample, this clone turned up a few times. This CDR3 spans 16 amino acids. The ends lost 2 bases at V and 1 base at J; junction bases unmatched: 4. Germline assignment: CDR1 LGHDT and CDR2 YNNKEL (reference sequence).

Sequencing input: PBMCs or T cells enriched from blood (not recorded which). The chain recombines TRBV3-1 (or the pseudogene TRBV3-2) with TRBJ2-7, with 11 bases lining up with TRBD1. The TCR sequence derives from a woman aged 25 to 39 who had been exposed to COVID-19. CDR3 in amino acids: CASSQKGQGGSYEQYF. CDR3 nucleotide sequence: TGTGCCAGCAGCCAAAAGGGACAGGGGGGTTCCTACGAGCAGTACTTC.